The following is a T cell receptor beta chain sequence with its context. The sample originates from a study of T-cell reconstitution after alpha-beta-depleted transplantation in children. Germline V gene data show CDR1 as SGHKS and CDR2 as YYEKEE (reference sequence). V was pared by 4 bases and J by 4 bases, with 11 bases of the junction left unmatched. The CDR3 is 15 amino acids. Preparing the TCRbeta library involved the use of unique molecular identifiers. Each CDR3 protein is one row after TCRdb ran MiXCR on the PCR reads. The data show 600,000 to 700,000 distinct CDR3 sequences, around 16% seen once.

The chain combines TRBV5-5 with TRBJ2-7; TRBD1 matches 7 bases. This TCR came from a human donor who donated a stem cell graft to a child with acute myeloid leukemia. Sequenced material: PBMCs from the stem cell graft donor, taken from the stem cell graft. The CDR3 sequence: CASSLATDRDYEQYF. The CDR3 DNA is TGTGCCAGCAGCCTAGCTACAGACAGGGATTACGAGCAGTACTTC. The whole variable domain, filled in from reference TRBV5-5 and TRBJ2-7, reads DAGVTQSPTHLIKTRGQQVTLRCSPISGHKSVSWYQQVLGQGPQFIFQYYEKEERGRGNFPDRFSARQFPNYSSELNVNALLLGDSALYLCASSLATDRDYEQYFGPGTRLTVT.